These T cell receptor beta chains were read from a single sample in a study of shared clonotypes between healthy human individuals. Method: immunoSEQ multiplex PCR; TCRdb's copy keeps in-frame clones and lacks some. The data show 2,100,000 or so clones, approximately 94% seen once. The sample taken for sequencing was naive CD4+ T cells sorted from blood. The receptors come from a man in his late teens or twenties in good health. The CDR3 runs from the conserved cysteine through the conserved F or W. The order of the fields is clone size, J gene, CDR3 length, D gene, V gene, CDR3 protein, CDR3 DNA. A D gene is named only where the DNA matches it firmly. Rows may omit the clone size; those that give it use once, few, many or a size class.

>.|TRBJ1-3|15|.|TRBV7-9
CASSFQISTGNTIYF
TGTGCCAGCAGCTTCCAGATTTCAACCGGGAACACCATATATTTT
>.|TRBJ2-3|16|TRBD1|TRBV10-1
CASSRAGTGGTDTQYF
TGCGCCAGCAGCAGAGCCGGGACAGGGGGCACAGATACGCAGTATTTT
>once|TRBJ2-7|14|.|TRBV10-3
CAISGGDKPYEQYF
TGTGCCATCAGTGGTGGTGACAAGCCCTACGAGCAGTACTTC
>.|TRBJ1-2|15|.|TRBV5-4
CASSPAQSTGGGYTF
TGTGCCAGCAGCCCCGCGCAGAGCACAGGAGGCGGCTACACCTTC
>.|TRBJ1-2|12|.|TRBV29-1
CSAIARAEGYTF
TGCAGCGCGATTGCCAGGGCGGAGGGCTACACCTTC
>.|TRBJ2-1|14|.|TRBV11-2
CASSLSGAYNEQFF
TGTGCCAGCAGCCTTAGCGGAGCCTACAATGAGCAGTTCTTC
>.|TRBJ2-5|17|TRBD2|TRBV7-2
CASSLALGGRALGTQYF
TGTGCCAGCAGCTTAGCGCTAGGCGGGAGGGCCTTGGGGACCCAGTACTTC
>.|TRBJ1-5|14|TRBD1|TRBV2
CASRTGMSNQPQHF
TGTGCCAGCAGGACAGGGATGAGCAATCAGCCCCAGCATTTT
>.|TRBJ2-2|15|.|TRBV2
CASSGGRINTGELFF
TGTGCCAGCAGTGGGGGACGGATAAACACCGGGGAGCTGTTTTTT
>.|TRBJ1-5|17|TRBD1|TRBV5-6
CASSVRQGRKGNQPQHF
TGTGCCAGCAGCGTGCGACAGGGGAGAAAGGGCAATCAGCCCCAGCATTTT
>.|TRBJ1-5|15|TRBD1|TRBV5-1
CASSLQGASNQPQHF
TGCGCCAGCAGCTTACAGGGGGCCAGCAATCAGCCCCAGCATTTT
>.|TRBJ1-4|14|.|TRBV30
CAWSVVTKNEKLFF
TGTGCCTGGAGTGTAGTAACAAAGAATGAAAAACTGTTTTTT
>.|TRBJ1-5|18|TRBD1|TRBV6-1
CASSEEGQGTYSNQPQHF
TGTGCCAGCAGTGAAGAGGGACAGGGGACTTATAGCAATCAGCCCCAGCATTTT
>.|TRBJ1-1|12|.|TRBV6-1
CASRETDTEAFF
TGTGCCAGCAGGGAGACAGATACTGAAGCTTTCTTT
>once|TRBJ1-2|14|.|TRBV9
CASSVVKTVASYTF
TGTGCCAGCAGCGTAGTAAAGACAGTAGCCAGCTACACCTTC
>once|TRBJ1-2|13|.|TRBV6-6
CASTSNQGPGYTF
TGTGCCAGCACCTCGAACCAGGGTCCTGGCTACACCTTC
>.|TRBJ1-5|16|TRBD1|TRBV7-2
CASSTLGQGSNQPQHF
TGTGCCAGCAGCACACTCGGACAGGGGAGCAATCAGCCCCAGCATTTT
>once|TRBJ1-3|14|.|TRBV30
CAWKVQGGLDTIYF
TGTGCCTGGAAAGTGCAGGGTGGGTTAGACACCATATATTTT
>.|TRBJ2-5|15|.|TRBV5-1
CASSTEGHNQETQYF
TGCGCCAGCAGCACAGAAGGACATAACCAAGAGACCCAGTACTTC
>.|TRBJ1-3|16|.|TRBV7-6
CASSLALRAGGNTIYF
TGTGCCAGCAGCTTAGCCCTCCGGGCAGGTGGAAACACCATATATTTT
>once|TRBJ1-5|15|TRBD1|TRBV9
CASSVGTGINQPQHF
TGTGCCAGCAGCGTCGGGACAGGAATAAATCAGCCCCAGCATTTT
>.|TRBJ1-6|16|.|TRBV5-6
CASSLVSGSYNSPLHF
TGTGCCAGCAGCTTGGTTTCCGGCTCCTATAATTCACCCCTCCACTTT
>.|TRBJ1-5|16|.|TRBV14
CASSVNRSMGNQPQHF
TGTGCCAGCAGCGTCAACAGGAGCATGGGCAATCAGCCCCAGCATTTT
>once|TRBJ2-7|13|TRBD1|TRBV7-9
CASIGTGTNEQYF
TGTGCCAGCATCGGGACAGGGACCAACGAGCAGTACTTC
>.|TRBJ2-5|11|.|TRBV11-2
CASSLGETQYF
TGTGCCAGCAGCTTAGGAGAGACCCAGTACTTC
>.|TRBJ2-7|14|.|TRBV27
CASSLESARYEQYF
TGTGCCAGCAGTTTAGAATCAGCCCGATACGAGCAGTACTTC
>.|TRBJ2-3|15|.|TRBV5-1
CASSLAGTSTDTQYF
TGCGCCAGCAGCTTGGCCGGGACTAGCACAGATACGCAGTATTTT
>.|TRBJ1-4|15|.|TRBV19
CASTGQRRGREKLFF
TGTGCCAGTACCGGACAGCGGAGAGGAAGGGAAAAACTGTTTTTT
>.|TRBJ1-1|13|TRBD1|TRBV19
CASRRTGGTEAFF
TGTGCCAGTAGGAGAACAGGGGGCACTGAAGCTTTCTTT
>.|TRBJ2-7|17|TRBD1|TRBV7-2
CASSQTIRDRGSSEQYF
TGTGCCAGCAGCCAAACGATTAGGGACAGGGGATCCTCCGAGCAGTACTTC
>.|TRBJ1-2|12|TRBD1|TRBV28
CATRGQGYGYTF
TGTGCCACCAGGGGACAGGGCTATGGCTACACCTTC
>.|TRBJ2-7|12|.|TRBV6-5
CASFRTPNEQYF
TGTGCCAGCTTCAGGACGCCCAACGAGCAGTACTTC
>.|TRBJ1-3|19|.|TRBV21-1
CASSNQGTGPSPCGNTIYF
TGTGCCAGCAGCAATCAGGGGACAGGGCCTTCGCCATGCGGAAACACCATATATTTT
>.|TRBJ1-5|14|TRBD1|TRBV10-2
CASSSTGERQPQHF
TGCGCCAGCAGTTCGACAGGGGAACGTCAGCCCCAGCATTTT
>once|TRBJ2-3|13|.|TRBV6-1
CASRIRATDTQYF
TGTGCCAGCAGGATCAGGGCGACAGATACGCAGTATTTT
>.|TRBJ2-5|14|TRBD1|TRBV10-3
CAISESRGTADQYF
TGTGCCATCAGTGAGTCGAGGGGGACAGCGGACCAGTACTTC
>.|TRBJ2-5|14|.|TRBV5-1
CASSSPMEGETQYF
TGCGCCAGCAGCTCGCCGATGGAGGGGGAGACCCAGTACTTC
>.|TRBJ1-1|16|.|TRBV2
CASKKQKEIPNTEAFF
TGTGCCAGCAAAAAACAAAAGGAGATCCCGAACACTGAAGCTTTCTTT
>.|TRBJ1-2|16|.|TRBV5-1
CASSLTSRAANYGYTF
TGCGCCAGCAGCTTGACCTCCCGCGCGGCTAACTATGGCTACACCTTC
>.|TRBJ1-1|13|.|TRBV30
CAWSAGRDTEAFF
TGTGCCTGGAGTGCAGGGAGGGACACTGAAGCTTTCTTT
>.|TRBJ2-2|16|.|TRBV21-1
CASRPGSVANTGELFF
TGTGCCAGCCGACCTGGTTCGGTCGCGAACACCGGGGAGCTGTTTTTT
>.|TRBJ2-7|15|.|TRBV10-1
CASSEMVQGPYEQYF
TGCGCCAGCAGTGAGATGGTACAGGGCCCCTACGAGCAGTACTTC
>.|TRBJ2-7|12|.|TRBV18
CASSPGGSEQYF
TGTGCCAGCTCACCGGGGGGAAGCGAGCAGTACTTC
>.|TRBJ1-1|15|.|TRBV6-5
CASSYSTKANTEAFF
TGTGCCAGCAGTTACTCGACTAAAGCGAACACTGAAGCTTTCTTT
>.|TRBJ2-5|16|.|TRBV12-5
CASGSTGSPYQETQYF
TGTGCTAGTGGTTCCACGGGGTCACCGTACCAAGAGACCCAGTACTTC
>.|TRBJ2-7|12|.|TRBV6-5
CASSTGIGEQYF
TGTGCCAGCAGTACAGGGATCGGCGAGCAGTACTTC
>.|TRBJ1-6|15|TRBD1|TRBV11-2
CASSLDRQGNSPLHF
TGTGCCAGCAGCTTAGATCGACAGGGGAATTCACCCCTCCACTTT
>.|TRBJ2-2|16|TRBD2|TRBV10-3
CASGLAGPTNTGELFF
TGTGCCTCAGGACTAGCGGGGCCGACAAACACCGGGGAGCTGTTTTTT
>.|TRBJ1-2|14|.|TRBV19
CASNLQGHNYGYTF
TGTGCCAGTAACCTCCAGGGGCATAACTATGGCTACACCTTC
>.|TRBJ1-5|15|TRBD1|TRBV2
CASTEQGDSNQPQHF
TGTGCCAGCACCGAACAGGGGGATAGCAATCAGCCCCAGCATTTT